The 8 T cell receptor beta chains given below trace back to one sample, sequenced in a study of blood T cell repertoires in COVID-19 (dated by TCRdb to 2018 to 2020). Library preparation employed the immunoSEQ multiplex PCR assay. In TCRdb, the immuneACCESS table is reduced to in-frame sequences with V and J assigned. These tables do not hold every clone; where another copy was compared, an unresolved V gene accounts for under half, and the others remain unexplained. The sample data list about 250,000 clones, and about 80% of these were observed just once. The ten largest clones represent about 9.6% of the sample. Specimen: peripheral blood. The origin of the receptors is a man aged 80 or over with acute or convalescent COVID-19.

The chain is built from TRBV7-3 and TRBJ2-2; 9 positions agree with TRBD2. Trimming removed 2 bases from V and 5 bases from J; junction bases left unmatched: 3. The CDR3 runs to 15 residues. Germline CDR1 reads SGHTA; CDR2 reads FQGTGA. CDR3 sequence (DNA): TGTGCCAGCAGCTTACCTACTAGCGGGACCGGGGAGCTGTTTTTT. Its translation is CASSLPTSGTGELFF.

There are a few counts of this clone. The V gene is TRBV2, the J gene TRBJ1-5, with D perhaps TRBD1 (6 bases). Germline assignment: CDR1 SNHLY and CDR2 FYNNEI. The V gene lost 1 base and the J gene lost 7 bases, with 14 bases spanning the gap. The CDR3 spans 15 residues. The CDR3 is CASSEELGARQPQHF. DNA for the CDR3: TGTGCCAGCAGTGAAGAGTTGGGGGCCCGACAGCCCCAGCATTTT.

The chain couples TRBV18 to TRBJ1-3; perhaps TRBD1 as D (6 bases). CDR1 is KGHSH and CDR2 is LQKENI in the germline V gene. V lost 3 bases to trimming and J lost 0 bases, with 12 bases between them. The CDR3 sequence is 16 residues long. For the CDR3, the DNA is TGTGCCAGCTCACCTGACAGGCAACCCTCTGGAAACACCATATATTTT. Translated: CASSPDRQPSGNTIYF.

This clone showed up just once. The genes are TRBV7-9 and TRBJ1-3; 10 positions match TRBD1. The CDR3 extends over 13 amino acids. J gave up 7 bases and V 5 bases, and 2 bases lay outside the gene matches. Per germline, CDR1 SEHNR and CDR2 FQNEAQ (reference sequence). The CDR3 loop is CASSLGQGNTIYF. The CDR3 nucleotides are TGTGCCAGCAGCCTGGGACAGGGGAACACCATATATTTT.

The J gene is TRBJ2-2, the V gene TRBV18, with D possibly being TRBD2 (6 bases). V lost 3 bases to trimming and J lost 7 bases, with 21 bases between them. Per the germline V gene, CDR1 is KGHSH and CDR2 is LQKENI. This CDR3 is built from 17 residues. CDR3: CASSPLPGGLQGGELFF. CDR3 bases: TGTGCCAGCTCACCCCTCCCCGGGGGATTACAAGGCGGGGAGCTGTTTTTT.

This clone came up a few times. The chain uses TRBV2 and TRBJ2-2; 7 bases map to TRBD1. This CDR3 spans 13 amino acids. Trimming removed 7 bases from V and 6 bases from J; junction bases left unmatched: 5. Looked up from germline, CDR1 is SNHLY and CDR2 is FYNNEI. The CDR3 is CASNLQGSGELFF. The CDR3 region has the DNA TGTGCCAGCAATCTACAGGGGTCCGGGGAGCTGTTTTTT.

CDR3 nucleotide sequence: TGTGCCAGTAGTTTCGGGTTTAGCACAGATACGCAGTATTTT. Translation: CASSFGFSTDTQYF. This chain links TRBV19 with TRBJ2-3; D call uncertain. V shed 5 bases and J shed 0 bases, with 9 bases lying between them. Per germline, CDR1 LNHDA and CDR2 SQIVND (reference sequence). This CDR3 contains 14 residues.

CDR3 amino acids: CATSRDWPTGGDGYTF. The DNA for the CDR3 is TGTGCCACCAGCAGAGATTGGCCGACAGGGGGGGATGGCTACACCTTC. This chain links TRBV15 with TRBJ1-2, with TRBD1 matching 9 bases. Per germline, CDR1 LNHNV and CDR2 YYDKDF (reference sequence). J gave up 6 bases and V 0 bases, and 8 bases lay outside the gene matches. The length of the CDR3 is 16 residues.